This TCR beta chain is drawn from a study of shared clonotypes between healthy human individuals. Overall study results and limits: Researchers found naive subsets generally carried larger estimated richness than memory subsets.

Original data processing: Junction-only immunoSEQ data arrived without quality scores, meaning filtering differed. Profiling relied on immunoSEQ multiplex PCR, and the TCRdb table lists in-frame clones only, not all of them. That table supplies the V and J calls and clone size; D and trimming were determined from the DNA. This table holds roughly 660,000 clones, around 90% found once. A word on this clone: Its specificity is not known.

This TCR was sampled from a man between 18 and 29 years old in good health. Some clones in this sample may be carry-over from other donors' samples. The sample consisted of memory CD8+ T cells from PBMCs. Indicated subset: CD45RO+ cells pooled with CCR7-negative TemRA cells.

CDR3 protein: CASSVAFMNTEAFF. The CDR3 DNA is TGCGCCAGCAGTGTTGCATTCATGAACACTGAAGCTTTCTTT. This sequence joins TRBV10-2 and TRBJ1-1; the D is unclear. This CDR3 has 14 residues. The V gene lost 4 bases and the J gene lost 0 bases, with 9 bases spanning the gap. CDR1 and CDR2 from the germline V gene are WSHSY and SAAADI.